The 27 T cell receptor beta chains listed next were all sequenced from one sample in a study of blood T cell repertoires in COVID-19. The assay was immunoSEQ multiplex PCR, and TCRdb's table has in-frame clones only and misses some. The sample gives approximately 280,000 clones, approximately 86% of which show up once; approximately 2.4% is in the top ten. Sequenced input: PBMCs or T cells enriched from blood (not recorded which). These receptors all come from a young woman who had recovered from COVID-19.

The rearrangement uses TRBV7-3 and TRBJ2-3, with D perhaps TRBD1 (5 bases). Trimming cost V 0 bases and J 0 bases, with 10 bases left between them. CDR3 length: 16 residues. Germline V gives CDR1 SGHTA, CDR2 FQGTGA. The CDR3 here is CASSLTSAGSTDTQYF. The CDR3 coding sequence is TGTGCCAGCAGCTTAACGTCAGCAGGGAGCACAGATACGCAGTATTTT.

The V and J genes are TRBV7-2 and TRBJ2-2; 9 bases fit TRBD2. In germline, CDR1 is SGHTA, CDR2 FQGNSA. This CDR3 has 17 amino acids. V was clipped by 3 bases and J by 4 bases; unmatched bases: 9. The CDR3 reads CASSFFLTAGGTGELFF. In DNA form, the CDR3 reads TGTGCCAGCAGCTTTTTTTTAACAGCGGGAGGCACCGGGGAGCTGTTTTTT.

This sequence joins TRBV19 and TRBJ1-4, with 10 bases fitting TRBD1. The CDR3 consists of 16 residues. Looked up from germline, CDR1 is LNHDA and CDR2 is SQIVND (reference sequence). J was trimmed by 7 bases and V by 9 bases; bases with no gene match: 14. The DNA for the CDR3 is TGTGCCAGCTCGATCACGGGGACAGGGGCCCTTGAAAAACTGTTTTTT. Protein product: CASSITGTGALEKLFF.

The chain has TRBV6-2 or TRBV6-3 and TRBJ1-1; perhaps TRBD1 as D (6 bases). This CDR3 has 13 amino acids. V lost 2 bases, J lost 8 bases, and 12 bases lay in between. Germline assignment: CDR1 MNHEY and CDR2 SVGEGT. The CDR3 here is CASSYGPGVEAFF. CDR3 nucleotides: TGTGCCAGCAGTTACGGCCCAGGGGTGGAAGCTTTCTTT.

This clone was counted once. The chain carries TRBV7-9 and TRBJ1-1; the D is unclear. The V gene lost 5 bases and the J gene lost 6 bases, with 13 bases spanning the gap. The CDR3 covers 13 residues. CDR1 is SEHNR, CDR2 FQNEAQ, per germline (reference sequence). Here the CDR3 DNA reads TGTGCCAGCAGCGTACTCGCCCCTGCTGAAGCTTTCTTT. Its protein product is CASSVLAPAEAFF.

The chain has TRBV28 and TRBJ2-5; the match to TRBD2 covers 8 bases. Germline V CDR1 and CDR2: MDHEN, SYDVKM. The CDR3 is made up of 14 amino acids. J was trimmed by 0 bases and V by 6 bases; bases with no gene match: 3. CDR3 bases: TGTGCCAGCAGCCCACTAGCGGACCAAGAGACCCAGTACTTC. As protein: CASSPLADQETQYF. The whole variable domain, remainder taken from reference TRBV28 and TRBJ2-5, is DVKVTQSSRYLVKRTGEKVFLECVQDMDHENMFWYRQDPGLGLRLIYFSYDVKMKEKGDIPEGYSVSREKKERFSLILESASTNQTSMYLCASSPLADQETQYFGPGTRLLVL.

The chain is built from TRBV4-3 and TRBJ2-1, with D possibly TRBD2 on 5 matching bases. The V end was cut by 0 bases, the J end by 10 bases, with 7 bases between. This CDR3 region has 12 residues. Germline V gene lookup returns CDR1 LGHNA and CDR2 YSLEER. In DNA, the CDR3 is TGCGCCAGCAGCCAAGATCGACTAGAGCAGTTCTTC. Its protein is CASSQDRLEQFF.

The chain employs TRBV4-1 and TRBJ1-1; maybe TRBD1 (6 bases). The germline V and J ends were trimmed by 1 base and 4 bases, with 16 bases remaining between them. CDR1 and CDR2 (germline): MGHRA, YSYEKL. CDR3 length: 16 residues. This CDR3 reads CASSQVWDTSSTEAFF. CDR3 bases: TGCGCCAGCAGCCAAGTTTGGGACACGAGTTCCACTGAAGCTTTCTTT.

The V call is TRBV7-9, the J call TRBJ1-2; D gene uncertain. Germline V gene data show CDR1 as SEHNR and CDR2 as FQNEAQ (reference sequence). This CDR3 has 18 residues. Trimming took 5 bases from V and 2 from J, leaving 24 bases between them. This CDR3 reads CASSATGTADHLNYGYTF. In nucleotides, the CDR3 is TGTGCCAGCAGCGCGACGGGAACAGCTGATCATCTGAACTATGGCTACACCTTC.

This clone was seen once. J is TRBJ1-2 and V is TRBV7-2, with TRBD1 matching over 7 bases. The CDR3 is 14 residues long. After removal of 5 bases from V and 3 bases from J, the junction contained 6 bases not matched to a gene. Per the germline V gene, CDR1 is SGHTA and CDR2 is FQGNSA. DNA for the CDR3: TGTGCCAGCAGCCTGAGCGACAGGGACTATGGCTACACCTTC. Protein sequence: CASSLSDRDYGYTF. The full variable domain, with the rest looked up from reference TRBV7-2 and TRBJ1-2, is GAGVSQSPSNKVTEKGKDVELRCDPISGHTALYWYRQSLGQGLEFLIYFQGNSAPDKSGLPSDRFSAERTGGSVSTLTIQRTQQEDSAVYLCASSLSDRDYGYTFGSGTRLTVV.

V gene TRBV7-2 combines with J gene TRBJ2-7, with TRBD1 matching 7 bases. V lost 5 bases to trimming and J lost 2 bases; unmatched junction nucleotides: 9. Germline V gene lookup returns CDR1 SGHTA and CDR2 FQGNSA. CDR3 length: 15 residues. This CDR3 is CASSQRGQTPYEQYF. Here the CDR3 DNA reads TGTGCCAGCAGCCAACGGGGACAGACTCCCTACGAGCAGTACTTC.

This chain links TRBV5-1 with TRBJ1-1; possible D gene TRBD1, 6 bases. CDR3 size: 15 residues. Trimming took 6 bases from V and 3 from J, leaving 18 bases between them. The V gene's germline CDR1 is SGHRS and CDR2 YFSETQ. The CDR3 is CASTPGGALDTEAFF. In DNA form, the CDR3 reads TGCGCCAGCACCCCTGGGGGGGCTCTGGACACTGAAGCTTTCTTT.

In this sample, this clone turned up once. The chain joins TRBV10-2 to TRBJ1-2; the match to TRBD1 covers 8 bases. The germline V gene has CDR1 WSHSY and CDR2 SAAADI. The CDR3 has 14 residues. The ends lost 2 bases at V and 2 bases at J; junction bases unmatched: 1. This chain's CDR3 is CASSEAGGNYGYTF. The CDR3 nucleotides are TGCGCCAGCAGTGAGGCAGGGGGCAACTATGGCTACACCTTC.

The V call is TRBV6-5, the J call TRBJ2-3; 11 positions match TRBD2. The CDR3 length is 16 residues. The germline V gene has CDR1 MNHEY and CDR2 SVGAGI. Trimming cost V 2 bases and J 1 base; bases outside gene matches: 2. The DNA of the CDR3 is TGTGCCAGCAGTTACGTTAGCGGGGGGGGCACAGATACGCAGTATTTT. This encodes CASSYVSGGGTDTQYF.

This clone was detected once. CDR3 amino acids: CASSLGERGHSYNEQFF. DNA of the CDR3: TGTGCCAGCAGCTTAGGAGAGCGGGGGCACTCCTACAATGAGCAGTTCTTC. The rearrangement joins TRBV7-2 to TRBJ2-1; 8 positions match TRBD2. The trim removed 1 base at V and 0 bases at J, leaving 5 bases unmatched. CDR3 length: 17 residues. CDR1 and CDR2 (germline): SGHTA, FQGNSA.

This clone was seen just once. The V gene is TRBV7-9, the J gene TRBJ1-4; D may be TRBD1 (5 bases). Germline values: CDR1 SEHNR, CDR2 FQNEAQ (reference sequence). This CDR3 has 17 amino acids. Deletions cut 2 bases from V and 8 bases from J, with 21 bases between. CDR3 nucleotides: TGTGCCAGCAGCTTAACCCCCGGGGGGGGGTATCCAGAAAAACTGTTTTTT. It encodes CASSLTPGGGYPEKLFF.

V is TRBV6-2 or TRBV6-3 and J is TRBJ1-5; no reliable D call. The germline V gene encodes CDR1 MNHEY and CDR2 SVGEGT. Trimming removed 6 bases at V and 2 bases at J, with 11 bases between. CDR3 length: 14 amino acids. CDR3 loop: CASSKTYGNQPQHF. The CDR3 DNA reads TGTGCCAGCAGCAAGACTTATGGCAATCAGCCCCAGCATTTT.

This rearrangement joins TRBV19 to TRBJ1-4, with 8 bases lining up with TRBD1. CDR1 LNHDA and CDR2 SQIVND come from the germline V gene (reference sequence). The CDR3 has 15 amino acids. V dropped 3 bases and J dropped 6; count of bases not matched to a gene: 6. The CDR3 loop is CASSIWADRDEKLFF. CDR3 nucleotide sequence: TGTGCCAGTAGTATCTGGGCGGACAGGGATGAAAAACTGTTTTTT.

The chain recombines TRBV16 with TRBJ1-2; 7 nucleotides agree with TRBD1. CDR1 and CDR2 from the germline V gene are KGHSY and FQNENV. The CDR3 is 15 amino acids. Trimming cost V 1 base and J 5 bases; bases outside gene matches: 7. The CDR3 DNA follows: TGTGCCAGCAGCCAATATGAGGGGGCTCGGTATGGCTACACCTTC. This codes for CASSQYEGARYGYTF.

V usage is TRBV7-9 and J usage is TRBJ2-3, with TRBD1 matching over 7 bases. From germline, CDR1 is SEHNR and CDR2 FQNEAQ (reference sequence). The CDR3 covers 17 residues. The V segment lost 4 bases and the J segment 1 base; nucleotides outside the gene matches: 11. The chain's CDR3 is CASSSRTGPEGTDTQYF. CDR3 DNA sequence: TGTGCCAGCAGCTCGCGGACAGGCCCAGAAGGCACAGATACGCAGTATTTT.

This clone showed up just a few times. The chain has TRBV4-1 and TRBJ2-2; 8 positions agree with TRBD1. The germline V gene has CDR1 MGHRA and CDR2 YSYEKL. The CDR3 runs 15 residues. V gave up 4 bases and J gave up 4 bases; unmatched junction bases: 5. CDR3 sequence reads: CASSPRTGFTGELFF. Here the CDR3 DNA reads TGCGCCAGCAGCCCGAGGACAGGGTTCACCGGGGAGCTGTTTTTT.

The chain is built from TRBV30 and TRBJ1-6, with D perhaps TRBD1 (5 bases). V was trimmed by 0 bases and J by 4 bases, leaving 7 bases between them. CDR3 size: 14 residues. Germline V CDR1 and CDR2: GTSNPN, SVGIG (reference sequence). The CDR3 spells CAWSVRGYNSPLHF. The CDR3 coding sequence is TGTGCCTGGAGTGTACGGGGGTATAATTCACCCCTCCACTTT.

CDR3 loop: CASSWTGASYEQYF. Written as DNA, the CDR3 is TGTGCCAGCAGCTGGACAGGGGCCTCCTACGAGCAGTACTTC. The chain has TRBV11-2 and TRBJ2-7; 9 bases map to TRBD1. Germline-derived CDR1 and CDR2 are SGHAT and FQNNGV. J lost 0 bases, V lost 4 bases, and 1 base had no gene match. This CDR3 has 14 amino acids.

CDR3 DNA sequence: TGTGCCAGCAGGAAGACTAGCGGGAGAGATGGGGAGCTGTTTTTT. Amino acid sequence: CASRKTSGRDGELFF. The chain uses TRBV6-5 and TRBJ2-2, with 12 bases fitting TRBD2. CDR3 length: 15 residues. Per the germline V gene, CDR1 is MNHEY and CDR2 is SVGAGI. V gave up 6 bases and J gave up 8 bases; unmatched junction bases: 7.

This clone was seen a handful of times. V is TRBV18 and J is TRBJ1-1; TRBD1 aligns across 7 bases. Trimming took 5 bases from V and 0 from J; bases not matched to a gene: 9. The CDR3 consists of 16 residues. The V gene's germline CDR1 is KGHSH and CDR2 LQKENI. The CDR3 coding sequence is TGTGCCAGCTCAACCTACTCGGACAGGCTGAACACTGAAGCTTTCTTT. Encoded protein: CASSTYSDRLNTEAFF.

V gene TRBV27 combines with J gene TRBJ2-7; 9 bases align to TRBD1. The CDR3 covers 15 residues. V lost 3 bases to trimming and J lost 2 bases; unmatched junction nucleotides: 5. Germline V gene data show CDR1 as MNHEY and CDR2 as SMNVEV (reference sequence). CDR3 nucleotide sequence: TGTGCCAGCAGTTTGGGGACAGGGATTACCTACGAGCAGTACTTC. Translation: CASSLGTGITYEQYF.

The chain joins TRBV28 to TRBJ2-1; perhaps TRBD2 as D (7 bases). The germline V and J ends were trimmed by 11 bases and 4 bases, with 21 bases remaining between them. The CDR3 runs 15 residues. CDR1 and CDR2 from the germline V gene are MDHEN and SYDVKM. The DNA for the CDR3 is TGTGCCTGCTGTCTGGACGGGGGGCAGTACAATGAGCAGTTCTTC. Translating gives CACCLDGGQYNEQFF.